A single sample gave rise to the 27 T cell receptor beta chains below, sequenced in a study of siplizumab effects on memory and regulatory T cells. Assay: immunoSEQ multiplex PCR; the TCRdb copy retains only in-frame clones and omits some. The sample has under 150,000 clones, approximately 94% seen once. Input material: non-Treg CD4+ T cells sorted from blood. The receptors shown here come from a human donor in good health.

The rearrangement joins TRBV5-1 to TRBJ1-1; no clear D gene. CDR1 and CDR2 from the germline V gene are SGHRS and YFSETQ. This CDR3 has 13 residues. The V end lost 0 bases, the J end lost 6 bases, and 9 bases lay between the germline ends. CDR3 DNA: TGCGCCAGCAGCTTGGAGTGGAAATCTGAAGCTTTCTTT. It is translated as CASSLEWKSEAFF.

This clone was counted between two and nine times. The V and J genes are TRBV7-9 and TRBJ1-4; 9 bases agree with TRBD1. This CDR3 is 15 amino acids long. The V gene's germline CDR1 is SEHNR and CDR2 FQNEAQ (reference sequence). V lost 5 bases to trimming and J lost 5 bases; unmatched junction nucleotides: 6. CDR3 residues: CASSKTGGGNEKLFF. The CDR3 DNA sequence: TGTGCCAGCAGCAAGACAGGGGGAGGGAATGAAAAACTGTTTTTT.

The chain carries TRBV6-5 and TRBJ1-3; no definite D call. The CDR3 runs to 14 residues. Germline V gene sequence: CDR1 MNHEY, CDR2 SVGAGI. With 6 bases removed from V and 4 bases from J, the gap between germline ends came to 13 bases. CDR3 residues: CASSPGSAGNTIYF. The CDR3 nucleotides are TGTGCCAGCAGCCCCGGGTCCGCCGGAAACACCATATATTTT.

The CDR3 DNA is TGCGCCAGCAGCCAAGTTTCTAGCGGGAGCGGGCGGACCCAGTACTTC. Translating gives CASSQVSSGSGRTQYF. The chain employs TRBV4-1 and TRBJ2-5, with TRBD2 matching over 10 bases. This CDR3 region has 16 residues. J was trimmed by 7 bases and V by 1 base; bases with no gene match: 9. Germline CDR1 reads MGHRA; CDR2 reads YSYEKL.

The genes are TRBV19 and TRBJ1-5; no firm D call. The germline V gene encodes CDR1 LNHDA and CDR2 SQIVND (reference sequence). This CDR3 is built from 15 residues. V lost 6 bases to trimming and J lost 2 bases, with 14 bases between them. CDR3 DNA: TGTGCCAGTAGCTACGACGTAATCGGCAATCAGCCCCAGCATTTT. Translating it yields CASSYDVIGNQPQHF. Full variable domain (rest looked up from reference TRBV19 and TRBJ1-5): DGGITQSPKYLFRKEGQNVTLSCEQNLNHDAMYWYRQDPGQGLRLIYYSQIVNDFQKGDIAEGYSVSREKKESFPLTVTSAQKNPTAFYLCASSYDVIGNQPQHFGDGTRLSIL.

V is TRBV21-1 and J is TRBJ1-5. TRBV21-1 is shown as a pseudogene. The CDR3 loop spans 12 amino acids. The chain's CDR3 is CASSCLGQPQHF. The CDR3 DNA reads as TGTGCCAGCAGCTGCTTGGGGCAGCCCCAGCATTTT.

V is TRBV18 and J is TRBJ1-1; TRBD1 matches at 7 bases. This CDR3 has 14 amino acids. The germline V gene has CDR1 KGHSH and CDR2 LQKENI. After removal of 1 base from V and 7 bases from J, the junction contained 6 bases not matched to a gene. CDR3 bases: TGTGCCAGCTCACCACTTTACAGGGGACTTGAAGCTTTCTTT. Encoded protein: CASSPLYRGLEAFF.

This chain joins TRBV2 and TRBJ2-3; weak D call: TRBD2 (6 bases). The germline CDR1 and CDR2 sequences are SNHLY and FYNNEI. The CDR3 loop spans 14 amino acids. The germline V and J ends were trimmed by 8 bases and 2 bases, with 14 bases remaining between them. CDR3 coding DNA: TGTGCCAGCGGGGCGGGACCCCCCACAGATACGCAGTATTTT. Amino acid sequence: CASGAGPPTDTQYF.

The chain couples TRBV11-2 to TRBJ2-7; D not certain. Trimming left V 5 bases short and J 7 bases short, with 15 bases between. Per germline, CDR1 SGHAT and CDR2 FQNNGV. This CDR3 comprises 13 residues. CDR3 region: CASSPVSAREQYF. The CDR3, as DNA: TGTGCCAGCAGCCCGGTATCCGCGAGGGAGCAGTACTTC.

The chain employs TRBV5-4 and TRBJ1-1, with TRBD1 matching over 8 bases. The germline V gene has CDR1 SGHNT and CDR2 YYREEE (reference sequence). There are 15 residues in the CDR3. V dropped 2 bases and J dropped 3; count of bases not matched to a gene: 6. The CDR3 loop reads CASSFTGGGYTEAFF. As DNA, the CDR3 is TGTGCCAGCAGCTTTACAGGGGGGGGGTACACTGAAGCTTTCTTT.

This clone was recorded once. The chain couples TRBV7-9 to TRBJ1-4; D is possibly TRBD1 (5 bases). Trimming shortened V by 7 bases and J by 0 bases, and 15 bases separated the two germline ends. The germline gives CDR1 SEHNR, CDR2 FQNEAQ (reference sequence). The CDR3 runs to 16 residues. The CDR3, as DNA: TGTGCCAGCAACCTCCCGGGGGATGCAACTAATGAAAAACTGTTTTTT. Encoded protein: CASNLPGDATNEKLFF.

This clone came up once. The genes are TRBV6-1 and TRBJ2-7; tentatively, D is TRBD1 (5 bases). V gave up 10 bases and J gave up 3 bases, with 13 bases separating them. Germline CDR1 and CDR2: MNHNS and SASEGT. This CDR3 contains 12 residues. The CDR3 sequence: CATRETLYEQYF. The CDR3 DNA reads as TGTGCCACCAGGGAAACTCTCTACGAGCAGTACTTC.

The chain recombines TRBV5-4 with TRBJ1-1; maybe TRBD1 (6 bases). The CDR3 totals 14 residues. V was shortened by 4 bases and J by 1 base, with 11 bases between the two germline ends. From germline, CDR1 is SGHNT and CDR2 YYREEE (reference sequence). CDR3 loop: CASSTDRKNTEAFF. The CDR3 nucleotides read TGTGCCAGCAGCACGGACAGAAAGAACACTGAAGCTTTCTTT. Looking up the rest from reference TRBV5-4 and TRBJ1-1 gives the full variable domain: ETGVTQSPTHLIKTRGQQVTLRCSSQSGHNTVSWYQQALGQGPQFIFQYYREEENGRGNFPPRFSGLQFPNYSSELNVNALELDDSALYLCASSTDRKNTEAFFGQGTRLTVV.

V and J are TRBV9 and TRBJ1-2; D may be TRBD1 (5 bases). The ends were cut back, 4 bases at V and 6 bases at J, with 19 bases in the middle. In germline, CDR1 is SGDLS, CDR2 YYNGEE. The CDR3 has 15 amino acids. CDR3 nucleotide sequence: TGTGCCAGCAGCTTCACAGGACTAGACTCCCATGGCTACACCTTC. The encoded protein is CASSFTGLDSHGYTF. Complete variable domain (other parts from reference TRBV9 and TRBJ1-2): DSGVTQTPKHLITATGQRVTLRCSPRSGDLSVYWYQQSLDQGLQFLIQYYNGEERAKGNILERFSAQQFPDLHSELNLSSLELGDSALYFCASSFTGLDSHGYTFGSGTRLTVV.

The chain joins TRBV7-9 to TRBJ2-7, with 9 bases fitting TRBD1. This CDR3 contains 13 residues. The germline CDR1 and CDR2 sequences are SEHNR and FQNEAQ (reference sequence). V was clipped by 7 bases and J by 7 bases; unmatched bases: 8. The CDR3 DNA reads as TGTGCCAGCAAACGGGACAGGGTTGGGGAGCAGTACTTC. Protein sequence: CASKRDRVGEQYF.

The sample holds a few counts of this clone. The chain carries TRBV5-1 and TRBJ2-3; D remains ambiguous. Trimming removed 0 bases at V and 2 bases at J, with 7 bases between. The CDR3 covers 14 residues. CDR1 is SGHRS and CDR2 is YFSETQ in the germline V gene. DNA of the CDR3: TGCGCCAGCAGCTTGGGGGGTTACACAGATACGCAGTATTTT. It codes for CASSLGGYTDTQYF.

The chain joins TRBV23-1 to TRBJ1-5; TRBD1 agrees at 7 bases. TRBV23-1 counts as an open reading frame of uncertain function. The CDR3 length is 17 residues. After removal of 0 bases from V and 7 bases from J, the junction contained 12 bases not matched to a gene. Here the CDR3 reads CASSQSCGQVLKQPQHF. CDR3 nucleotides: TGCGCCAGCAGTCAATCCTGCGGACAGGTATTGAAGCAGCCCCAGCATTTT.

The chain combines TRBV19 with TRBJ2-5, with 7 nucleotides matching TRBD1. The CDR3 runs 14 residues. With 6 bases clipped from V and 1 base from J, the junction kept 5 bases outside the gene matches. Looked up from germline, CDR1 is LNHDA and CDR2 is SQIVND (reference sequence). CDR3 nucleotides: TGTGCCAGTAGGAGCCGGGACAGCCAAGAGACCCAGTACTTC. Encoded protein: CASRSRDSQETQYF.

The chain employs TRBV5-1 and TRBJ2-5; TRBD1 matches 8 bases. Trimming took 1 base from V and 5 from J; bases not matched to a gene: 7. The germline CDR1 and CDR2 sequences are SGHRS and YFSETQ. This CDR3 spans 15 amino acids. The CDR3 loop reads CASSLWTGNLETQYF. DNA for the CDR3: TGCGCCAGCAGCTTGTGGACAGGGAATCTGGAGACCCAGTACTTC.

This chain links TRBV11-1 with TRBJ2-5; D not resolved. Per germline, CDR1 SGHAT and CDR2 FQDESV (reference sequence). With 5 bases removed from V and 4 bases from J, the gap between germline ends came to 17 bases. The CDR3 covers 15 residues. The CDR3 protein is CASSPRAQAGETQYF. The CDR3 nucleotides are TGTGCCAGCAGCCCCCGGGCCCAAGCCGGAGAGACCCAGTACTTC.

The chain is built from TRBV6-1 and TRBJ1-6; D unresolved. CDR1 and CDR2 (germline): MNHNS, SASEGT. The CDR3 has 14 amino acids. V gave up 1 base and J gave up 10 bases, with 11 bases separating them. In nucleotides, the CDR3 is TGTGCCAGCAGTGAAGTTAGCCCTTACTCACCCCTCCACTTT. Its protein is CASSEVSPYSPLHF.

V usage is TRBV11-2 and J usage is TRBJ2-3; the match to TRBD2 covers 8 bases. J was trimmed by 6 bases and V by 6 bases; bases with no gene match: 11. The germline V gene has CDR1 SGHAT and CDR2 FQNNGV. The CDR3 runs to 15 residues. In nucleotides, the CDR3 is TGTGCCAGCAGTATCGCGGGAGGCGGAGTGGATACGCAGTATTTT. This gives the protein CASSIAGGGVDTQYF.

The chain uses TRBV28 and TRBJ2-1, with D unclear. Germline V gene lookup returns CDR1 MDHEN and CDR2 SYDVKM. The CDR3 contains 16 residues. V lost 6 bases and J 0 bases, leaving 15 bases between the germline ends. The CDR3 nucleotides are TGTGCCAGCAGGGACGGACGCGTGGCCTCCTACAATGAGCAGTTCTTC. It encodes CASRDGRVASYNEQFF.

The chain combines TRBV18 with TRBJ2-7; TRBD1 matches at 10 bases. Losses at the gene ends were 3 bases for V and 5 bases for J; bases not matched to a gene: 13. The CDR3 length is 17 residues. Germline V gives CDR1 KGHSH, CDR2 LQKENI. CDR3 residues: CASSPTGGDSTRHEQYF. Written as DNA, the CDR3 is TGTGCCAGCTCACCGACAGGGGGCGACAGCACCCGCCACGAGCAGTACTTC.

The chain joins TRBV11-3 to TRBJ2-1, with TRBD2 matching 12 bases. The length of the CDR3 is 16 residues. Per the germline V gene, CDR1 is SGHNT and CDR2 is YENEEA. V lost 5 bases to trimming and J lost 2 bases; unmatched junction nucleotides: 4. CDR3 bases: TGTGCCAGCAGCCCTACTAGCGGGAGGACCTACAATGAGCAGTTCTTC. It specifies CASSPTSGRTYNEQFF.

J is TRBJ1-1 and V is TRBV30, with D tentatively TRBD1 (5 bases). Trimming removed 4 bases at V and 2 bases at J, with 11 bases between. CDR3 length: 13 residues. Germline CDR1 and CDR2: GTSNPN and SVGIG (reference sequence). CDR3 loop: CAWTSGINTEAFF. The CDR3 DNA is TGTGCCTGGACGTCAGGGATCAACACTGAAGCTTTCTTT.

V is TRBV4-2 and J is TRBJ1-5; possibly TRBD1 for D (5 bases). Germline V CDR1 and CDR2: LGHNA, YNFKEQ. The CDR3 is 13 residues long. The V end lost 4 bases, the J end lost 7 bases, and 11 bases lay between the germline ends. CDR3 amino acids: CASSRGDRQPQHF. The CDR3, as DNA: TGTGCCAGCAGCCGGGGGGATCGCCAGCCCCAGCATTTT.